This TCR beta chain comes out of a study of OX40 agonist ivuxolimab in advanced cancers. Overall study context: Enrolled patients in dose escalation had cancers that were hepatocellular carcinoma, melanoma, renal cell or head and neck cancer. Three partial responders included one hepatocellular carcinoma patient and two cutaneous melanoma patients.

General study points: It was also the case that some nonresponders had low normalized T-cell clonal expansion.

On this clone: The target antigen is unknown.

Method: immunoSEQ multiplex PCR; TCRdb's copy keeps in-frame clones and lacks some. The profile shows about 100,000 clones, less than 95% of them singletons. Blood samples were obtained at baseline, cycle 4 day 1, and cycle 7 day 1. The CDR3 runs to 19 residues. The germline CDR1 and CDR2 sequences are SGDLS and YYNGEE. The junction had 9 bases not matched to a gene; V was cut back by 1 base and J by 1 base. This sequence originates from an adult with an advanced solid tumor such as melanoma, head and neck, liver or kidney cancer. The chain combines TRBV9 with TRBJ2-3; 13 nucleotides line up with TRBD2. The source was CD4+ or CD8+ T cells sorted from blood, collected in a trial of the OX40 agonist ivuxolimab. This CDR3 is CASSVLGLAGVGGTDTQYF. CDR3 nucleotide sequence: TGTGCCAGCAGCGTATTAGGACTAGCGGGAGTGGGTGGCACAGATACGCAGTATTTT.